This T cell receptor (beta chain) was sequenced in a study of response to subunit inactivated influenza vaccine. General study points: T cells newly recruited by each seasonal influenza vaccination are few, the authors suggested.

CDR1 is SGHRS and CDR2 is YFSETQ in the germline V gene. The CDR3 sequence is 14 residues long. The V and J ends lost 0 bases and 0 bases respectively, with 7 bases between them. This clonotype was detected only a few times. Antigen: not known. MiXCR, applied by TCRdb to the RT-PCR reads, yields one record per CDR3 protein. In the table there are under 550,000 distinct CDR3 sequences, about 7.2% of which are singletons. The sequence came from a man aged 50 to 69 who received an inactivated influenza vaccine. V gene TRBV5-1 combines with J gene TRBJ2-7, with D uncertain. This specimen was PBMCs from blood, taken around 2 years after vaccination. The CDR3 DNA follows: TGCGCCAGCAGCTTGGATCAGAGCTCCTACGAGCAGTACTTC. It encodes CASSLDQSSYEQYF.